What follows are 31 T cell receptor beta chains derived from one specimen sequenced in a study of CD8+CD57+ T cells in acquired aplastic anemia. All patients picked for sequencing had shown, by flow cytometry, an expansion of CD8+CD57+ cells. TCR beta VDJ and CDR3 profiles were obtained from a genomic DNA template. TCRdb used MiXCR to reprocess the reads, holding one entry per CDR3 protein. The sample holds 250,000 or so distinct CDR3 sequences, about 44% seen once. Sequenced material: sorted CD4+, CD8+, or CD8+CD57+ T cells (not recorded which) from PBMCs. These receptors all come from a human donor with aplastic anemia.

The V and J genes are TRBV24-1 and TRBJ1-1, with 7 bases that match TRBD1. The V segment lost 4 bases and the J segment 4 bases; nucleotides outside the gene matches: 11. The CDR3 loop spans 16 amino acids. Germline CDR1 is KGHDR and CDR2 is SFDVKD. The CDR3 region has the DNA TGTGCCACCAGTGACCGAAGACAGGGTTTGGGCACTGAAGCTTTCTTT. Translated: CATSDRRQGLGTEAFF.

This sequence joins TRBV20-1 and TRBJ2-3, with 7 bases aligning to TRBD2. This CDR3 contains 11 residues. With V trimmed by 5 bases and J by 6 bases, 2 bases remained unmatched. Germline V CDR1 and CDR2: DFQATT, SNEGSKA (reference sequence). CDR3 protein: CSALSGDTQYF. CDR3 nucleotides: TGCAGTGCTCTTAGCGGGGATACGCAGTATTTT.

This chain links TRBV2 with TRBJ1-5; 7 bases are a match to TRBD1. The CDR3 loop spans 15 amino acids. The germline V gene has CDR1 SNHLY and CDR2 FYNNEI. The junction had 3 bases not matched to a gene; V was cut back by 2 bases and J by 2 bases. The CDR3 DNA follows: TGTGCCAGCAGTGAATACGGACAGGGCAATCAGCCCCAGCATTTT. This gives the protein CASSEYGQGNQPQHF. Full variable domain (outside the CDR3, taken from reference TRBV2 and TRBJ1-5): EPEVTQTPSHQVTQMGQEVILRCVPISNHLYFYWYRQILGQKVEFLVSFYNNEISEKSEIFDDQFSVERPDGSNFTLKIRSTKLEDSAMYFCASSEYGQGNQPQHFGDGTRLSIL.

V is TRBV19 and J is TRBJ2-1; weak D call: TRBD1 (5 bases). The CDR3 covers 14 residues. V lost 4 bases and J lost 2, with 9 bases in between. Per the germline V gene, CDR1 is LNHDA and CDR2 is SQIVND (reference sequence). The CDR3, as DNA: TGTGCCAGTAGTACCGGACAAACCTACAATGAGCAGTTCTTC. It specifies CASSTGQTYNEQFF.

This clonotype has at least ten counts. The V gene is TRBV2, the J gene TRBJ2-7, with 10 bases that match TRBD1. Losses at the gene ends were 4 bases for V and 1 base for J; bases not matched to a gene: 22. The germline gives CDR1 SNHLY, CDR2 FYNNEI. The CDR3 sequence is 21 residues long. CDR3 protein: CASSGPISGTGEVGNSYEQYF. CDR3 DNA: TGTGCCAGCAGTGGACCTATCTCCGGGACAGGGGAAGTGGGGAATTCCTACGAGCAGTACTTC. Full variable domain (missing parts from reference TRBV2 and TRBJ2-7): EPEVTQTPSHQVTQMGQEVILRCVPISNHLYFYWYRQILGQKVEFLVSFYNNEISEKSEIFDDQFSVERPDGSNFTLKIRSTKLEDSAMYFCASSGPISGTGEVGNSYEQYFGPGTRLTVT.

V and J are TRBV7-2 and TRBJ2-7; 7 positions agree with TRBD2. The germline V gene encodes CDR1 SGHTA and CDR2 FQGNSA. The CDR3 has 13 residues. The V and J ends lost 1 base and 7 bases, in that order; junction bases with no gene match: 4. The CDR3 sequence is CASSLVWREEQYF. The CDR3 DNA follows: TGTGCCAGCAGCTTAGTCTGGCGGGAGGAGCAGTACTTC.

This chain uses TRBV25-1 with TRBJ1-6; no clear D. Trimming left V 6 bases short and J 9 bases short, with 24 bases between. Germline V CDR1 and CDR2: MGHDK, SYGVNS. CDR3 length: 17 residues. CDR3 bases: TGTGCCAGCAGCGTAGATGAGGTGGGCGGACTTATTTCACCCCTCCACTTT. Translated, it gives CASSVDEVGGLISPLHF.

This clonotype was detected only once. The rearrangement joins TRBV27 to TRBJ1-1, with unresolved D. V was trimmed by 6 bases and J by 2 bases, leaving 16 bases between them. CDR1 and CDR2 from the germline V gene are MNHEY and SMNVEV (reference sequence). This CDR3 is built from 15 residues. CDR3 loop: CASRLRRQLNTEAFF. DNA of the CDR3: TGTGCCAGCAGATTAAGACGCCAGCTTAACACTGAAGCTTTCTTT.

This clonotype was observed at least ten times. The V call is TRBV4-2, the J call TRBJ2-6, with D uncertain. CDR1 and CDR2 (germline): LGHNA, YNFKEQ. Trimming took off 0 bases at V and 1 base at J, with 13 bases between the two ends. This CDR3 has 18 residues. In DNA, the CDR3 is TGTGCCAGCAGCCAAGATGGCCCGACCTCTTCTGGGGCCAACGTCCTGACTTTC. This encodes CASSQDGPTSSGANVLTF.

This clonotype was observed many times. The chain joins TRBV6-2 or TRBV6-3 to TRBJ2-5, with 9 bases identical to TRBD2. Per germline, CDR1 MNHEY and CDR2 SVGEGT. V shed 6 bases, J shed 3 bases, and the junction held 8 bases outside the gene matches. The length of the CDR3 is 15 residues. CDR3 nucleotides: TGTGCCAGCAGAACTCGACTAGCGGAAGAAGAGACCCAGTACTTC. This gives the protein CASRTRLAEEETQYF.

Many counts were recorded for this clonotype. V gene TRBV7-9 combines with J gene TRBJ2-7; D is undetermined. The germline V gene encodes CDR1 SEHNR and CDR2 FQNEAQ (reference sequence). Trimming pared 2 bases from V and 0 bases from J, leaving 11 bases between. This CDR3 contains 15 residues. The chain's CDR3 is CASSLWARSSYEQYF. The CDR3 DNA is TGTGCCAGCAGCTTATGGGCTAGGAGCTCCTACGAGCAGTACTTC.

The V call is TRBV6-1, the J call TRBJ1-6, with 10 bases aligning to TRBD1. The CDR3 consists of 20 residues. With V trimmed by 4 bases and J by 7 bases, 19 bases remained unmatched. In germline, CDR1 is MNHNS, CDR2 SASEGT. For the CDR3, the DNA is TGTGCCAGCAGTGCCCGGACAGGGGGGGGCACCGGGACAGGCAATTCACCCCTCCACTTT. Translation gives CASSARTGGGTGTGNSPLHF.

This clonotype was found many times. The chain combines TRBV7-3 with TRBJ2-3, with unresolved D. The CDR3 is made up of 14 amino acids. CDR1 is SGHTA, CDR2 FQGTGA, per germline. The V end was cut by 2 bases, the J end by 4 bases, with 10 bases between. The CDR3 sequence: CASSLSLGADTQYF. DNA of the CDR3: TGTGCCAGCAGCTTATCTCTAGGTGCAGATACGCAGTATTTT.

The CDR3 sequence is CASSDSEQFF. The CDR3 DNA sequence: TGTGCCAGCAGTGACAGCGAGCAGTTCTTC. The J gene is TRBJ2-1, the V gene TRBV2; D gene unclear. With 3 bases removed from V and 10 bases from J, the gap between germline ends came to 4 bases. The CDR3 runs to 10 residues. Per germline, CDR1 SNHLY and CDR2 FYNNEI.

This rearrangement joins TRBV6-5 to TRBJ1-3; D gene uncertain. CDR3 length: 14 amino acids. The V end was cut by 3 bases, the J end by 1 base, with 7 bases between. In germline, CDR1 is MNHEY, CDR2 SVGAGI. CDR3 DNA sequence: TGTGCCAGCAGTTATGGGGATTCTGGAAACACCATATATTTT. Encoded protein: CASSYGDSGNTIYF.

This clonotype was seen ten or more times. Its ends do not fully match the called genes, so a read error is possible. V and J are TRBV7-7 and TRBJ2-5; D remains unclear. Germline V gene sequence: CDR1 SSHAT, CDR2 FNYEAQ (reference sequence). The CDR3 extends over 13 amino acids. The DNA for the CDR3 is TGTGCTAGCAGCTCTCACTACCAAGAGACCCAGTACTTC. Translation: CASSSHYQETQYF.

Ten or more counts support this clonotype. The chain uses TRBV20-1 and TRBJ2-1; the match to TRBD1 covers 8 bases. CDR3 length: 14 residues. CDR1 and CDR2 from the germline V gene are DFQATT and SNEGSKA (reference sequence). V lost 0 bases to trimming and J lost 7 bases; unmatched junction nucleotides: 5. CDR3: CSAREWTGRNEQFF. In DNA form, the CDR3 reads TGCAGTGCTAGAGAATGGACAGGGAGGAATGAGCAGTTCTTC.

The chain employs TRBV7-8 and TRBJ1-5; D unclear. V was cut by 5 bases and J by 0 bases, with 8 bases left in between. The CDR3 has 14 residues. Germline-derived CDR1 and CDR2 are SGHVS and FQNEAQ. CDR3 nucleotide sequence: TGTGCCAGCAGCCCACTGTGTAGCAATCAGCCCCAGCATTTT. Translating it yields CASSPLCSNQPQHF.

Concerning this clonotype itself: One end of the junction fails to match germline, which may point to a read error. The J gene is TRBJ1-6, the V gene TRBV30, with TRBD1 matching over 7 bases. The germline CDR1 and CDR2 sequences are GTSNPN and SVGIG (reference sequence). CDR3 length: 15 amino acids. The CDR3 DNA is TGTGCCTTCCATCCAACCGGGACAGATAATTCACCCATCCACTTT. Its translation: CAFHPTGTDNSPIHF.

This chain uses TRBV12-3 or TRBV12-4 with TRBJ1-2; D remains unclear. Between the trimmed V and J ends, which lost 6 bases and 8 bases, there was a span of 19 bases. This CDR3 region has 14 residues. The CDR3 here is CASRPPGPTRGYTF. DNA for the CDR3: TGTGCCAGCAGGCCACCGGGTCCGACGAGGGGCTACACCTTC.

There are a few counts of this clonotype. The chain has TRBV2 and TRBJ2-1; D gene unclear. Germline V gene lookup returns CDR1 SNHLY and CDR2 FYNNEI. CDR3 size: 11 residues. The V gene lost 3 bases and the J gene lost 9 bases, with 6 bases spanning the gap. In DNA, the CDR3 is TGTGCCAGCAGTGACCTAGTTGAGCAGTTCTTC. Amino acid sequence: CASSDLVEQFF.

This clonotype has ten or more counts. This chain uses TRBV27 with TRBJ2-7, with 8 nucleotides matching TRBD1. CDR3 length equals 13 residues. Per the germline V gene, CDR1 is MNHEY and CDR2 is SMNVEV (reference sequence). The V gene end was trimmed by 6 bases and the J gene end by 4 bases; junction bases not matched to a gene: 5. Here the CDR3 reads CASSGQGFYEQYF. CDR3 nucleotides: TGTGCCAGCAGCGGACAGGGTTTTTACGAGCAGTACTTC.

The chain joins TRBV7-3 to TRBJ2-2; possible D gene TRBD1, 6 bases. V was trimmed by 4 bases and J by 5 bases, leaving 11 bases between them. There are 14 residues in the CDR3. CDR1 SGHTA and CDR2 FQGTGA come from the germline V gene. CDR3 in amino acids: CASSSGGGTGELFF. The CDR3 DNA reads TGTGCCAGCAGCTCTGGGGGCGGTACCGGGGAGCTGTTTTTT. The variable domain in full, completed from reference TRBV7-3 and TRBJ2-2, reads GAGVSQTPSNKVTEKGKYVELRCDPISGHTALYWYRQSLGQGPEFLIYFQGTGAADDSGLPNDRFFAVRPEGSVSTLKIQRTERGDSAVYLCASSSGGGTGELFFGEGSRLTVL.

This clonotype was seen at least ten times. This sequence joins TRBV7-9 and TRBJ2-2, with TRBD1 as a possible D gene (5 bases). Trimming took 5 bases from V and 3 from J, leaving 10 bases between them. The CDR3 runs 14 residues. Per germline, CDR1 SEHNR and CDR2 FQNEAQ (reference sequence). The CDR3 here is CASSGDSYTGELFF. The CDR3 DNA sequence: TGTGCCAGCAGCGGTGACAGTTACACCGGGGAGCTGTTTTTT.

This clonotype was counted ten times or more. This rearrangement joins TRBV7-2 to TRBJ2-1, with D perhaps assigned TRBD1 or TRBD2 (6 bases each). This CDR3 contains 16 residues. Germline assignment: CDR1 SGHTA and CDR2 FQGNSA. Between the trimmed V and J ends, which lost 5 bases and 1 base, there was a span of 15 bases. The CDR3 bases are TGTGCCAGCAGCATCAGGGGAGGTTCATCCTACAATGAGCAGTTCTTC. Amino acid sequence: CASSIRGGSSYNEQFF. Full variable domain (missing parts from reference TRBV7-2 and TRBJ2-1): GAGVSQSPSNKVTEKGKDVELRCDPISGHTALYWYRQSLGQGLEFLIYFQGNSAPDKSGLPSDRFSAERTGGSVSTLTIQRTQQEDSAVYLCASSIRGGSSYNEQFFGPGTRLTVL.

This clonotype was found many times. The chain is built from TRBV7-8 and TRBJ2-7; TRBD1 matches at 7 bases. CDR1 SGHVS and CDR2 FQNEAQ come from the germline V gene. The ends lost 1 base at V and 2 bases at J; junction bases unmatched: 5. The CDR3 is made up of 15 amino acids. Written as DNA, the CDR3 is TGTGCCAGCAGCTTAGAAGTCAGGGGGACCTACGAGCAGTACTTC. As protein: CASSLEVRGTYEQYF.

This clonotype was observed a few times. The rearrangement uses TRBV20-1 and TRBJ2-7; D call uncertain. Trimming removed 2 bases from V and 0 bases from J, with 8 bases in between. This CDR3 comprises 13 residues. Germline loops: CDR1 DFQATT, CDR2 SNEGSKA (reference sequence). The chain's CDR3 is CSARSQDSYEQYV. The CDR3 DNA sequence: TGCAGTGCTAGATCCCAGGACTCCTACGAGCAGTACGTC.

The chain links TRBV2 to TRBJ2-1, with 11 bases identical to TRBD2. The CDR3 has 14 amino acids. The V gene's germline CDR1 is SNHLY and CDR2 FYNNEI. Trimming cost V 6 bases and J 8 bases; bases outside gene matches: 6. For the CDR3, the DNA is TGTGCCAGCAGGAAGACTAGCGGGGTAGATGAGCAGTTCTTC. Encoded protein: CASRKTSGVDEQFF.

This clonotype was seen repeatedly, ten times or more. This chain joins TRBV6-6 and TRBJ2-1; 7 positions match TRBD1. The CDR3 length is 16 residues. The J segment lost 1 base and the V segment lost 7 bases, leaving 10 bases of the junction unmatched. Germline assignment: CDR1 MNHNY and CDR2 SVGAGI (reference sequence). CDR3 in amino acids: CASNPRQGASYNEQFF. The CDR3 bases are TGTGCCAGCAACCCACGACAGGGTGCGTCCTACAATGAGCAGTTCTTC.

In this sample, this clonotype turned up many times. This rearrangement joins TRBV19 to TRBJ2-1; 8 nucleotides line up with TRBD2. The CDR3 sequence is 15 residues long. Per the germline V gene, CDR1 is LNHDA and CDR2 is SQIVND (reference sequence). The trim removed 1 base at V and 7 bases at J, leaving 6 bases unmatched. The CDR3: CASSIAGGLSNEQFF. The CDR3 nucleotides are TGTGCCAGTAGTATAGCGGGGGGGCTTTCGAATGAGCAGTTCTTC.

This clonotype was counted ten times or more. The chain joins TRBV29-1 to TRBJ2-3, with 7 bases fitting TRBD2. The CDR3 runs 15 residues. Trimming cost V 5 bases and J 2 bases; bases outside gene matches: 10. Germline CDR1 reads SQVTM; CDR2 reads ANQGSEA. CDR3 DNA: TGCAGCGTTCCATTAGGGGCGGGGGTCACAGATACGCAGTATTTT. This encodes CSVPLGAGVTDTQYF.